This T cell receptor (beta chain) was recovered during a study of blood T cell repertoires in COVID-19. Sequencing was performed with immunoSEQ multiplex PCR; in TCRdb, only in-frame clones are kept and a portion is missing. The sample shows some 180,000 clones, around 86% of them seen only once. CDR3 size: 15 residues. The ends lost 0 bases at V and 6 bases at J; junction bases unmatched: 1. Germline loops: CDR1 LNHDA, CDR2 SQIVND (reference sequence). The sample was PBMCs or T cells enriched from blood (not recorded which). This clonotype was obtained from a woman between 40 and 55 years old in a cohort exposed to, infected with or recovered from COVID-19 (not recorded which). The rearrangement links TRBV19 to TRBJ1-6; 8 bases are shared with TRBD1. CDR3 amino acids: CASSIDDRGNSPLHF. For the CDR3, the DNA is TGTGCCAGTAGTATAGATGACAGGGGTAATTCACCCCTCCACTTT.